This T cell receptor beta chain was obtained from a study of cytomegalovirus exposure and HLA in healthy donors. Study-wide findings and caveats: Reports credit the classifier with highly specific, highly sensitive diagnosis of cytomegalovirus status. Usually a TCR sequence was rare, but some public TCRs were found in many donors.

The PCR ran on 60 Vbeta and 13 Jbeta primers. TCRdb keeps only in-frame clones here, not all; method: immunoSEQ multiplex PCR. The sample includes some 150,000 clones, roughly four fifths of them seen just once. Healthy bone marrow donors made up the donors. The CDR3 runs 19 residues. CDR1 and CDR2 from the germline V gene are ENHRY and SYGVKD. As to this clone: Its antigen is undetermined.

The chain combines TRBV10-3 with TRBJ2-5, with TRBD2 matching 10 bases. Judging by the DNA end, TRBJ2-7 fits better; the J call may be wrong. The sequenced sample was PBMCs. This TCR was sampled from a female donor in good health and CMV-seropositive. This CDR3 is CAISESRGLASGRSHEQYF. For the CDR3, the DNA is TGTGCCATCAGTGAGTCGAGGGGCCTAGCTAGCGGGAGAAGCCACGAGCAGTACTTC.